This TCR beta chain is from a study of OX40 agonist ivuxolimab in advanced cancers. At the level of the study: Participants, 82.7% male, averaged roughly 60 years of age, ranging from roughly 23 to 90. Study results and caveats: Among T cells, CD8+ cells averaged more expanded clones than CD4+ cells.

Repertoires were generated with immunoSEQ multiplex PCR, while TCRdb's copy carries only in-frame clones and drops some. The sample shows about 78,000 clones, around 90% of them seen only once. For this clone: The antigen remains unidentified. Other DNA sequences in this sample translate to the same CDR3.

The CDR3 covers 13 residues. Trimming pared 2 bases from V and 0 bases from J, leaving 5 bases between. The germline gives CDR1 SGDLS, CDR2 YYNGEE. This specimen consisted of CD4+ or CD8+ T cells sorted from blood, obtained in a trial of the OX40 agonist ivuxolimab. The chain links TRBV9 to TRBJ2-5; D is unresolved. This receptor was identified in an adult with an advanced solid tumor such as melanoma, head and neck, liver or kidney cancer. CDR3 DNA sequence: TGTGCCAGCAGCGTTGGTTACCAAGAGACCCAGTACTTC. Its translation: CASSVGYQETQYF.